This entry lists 28 T cell receptor beta chains sequenced from one sample in a study of shared clonotypes between healthy human individuals. Repertoires were generated with immunoSEQ multiplex PCR, while TCRdb's copy carries only in-frame clones and drops some. Among millions of clones listed, 85% to 95% were seen once. The material sequenced was naive CD4+ T cells sorted from blood. Sample subset: CD45RA+ positively selected. These receptors were obtained from a man in his late teens or twenties in good health.

V is TRBV6-5 and J is TRBJ1-2; TRBD1 agrees at 8 bases. Germline V gene data show CDR1 as MNHEY and CDR2 as SVGAGI. Trimming removed 0 bases from V and 14 bases from J; junction bases left unmatched: 11. CDR3 length: 14 residues. The CDR3 is CASSYSGQDTWKTF. CDR3 coding DNA: TGTGCCAGCAGTTACTCGGGACAGGATACGTGGAAGACCTTC.

Details on this clone: This may be a read error: a much more frequent sequence differs by one nucleotide. The sample contains more than one DNA sequence encoding this CDR3. The chain uses TRBV6-5 and TRBJ1-2; 9 bases map to TRBD1. V was clipped by 6 bases and J by 3 bases; unmatched bases: 2. The germline gives CDR1 MNHEY, CDR2 SVGAGI. The CDR3 runs to 13 residues. CDR3 amino acids: CASSRQGDYGYTF. The CDR3 DNA is TGTGCCAGCAGCAGACAGGGGGACTATGGCTACACCTTC.

The chain combines TRBV18 with TRBJ2-3; weak D call: TRBD1 (6 bases). V was cut by 3 bases and J by 3 bases, with 16 bases left in between. Per the germline V gene, CDR1 is KGHSH and CDR2 is LQKENI. This CDR3 has 16 residues. This chain's CDR3 is CASSPLGGFGTDTQYF. CDR3 bases: TGTGCCAGCTCACCCTTAGGGGGTTTCGGGACAGATACGCAGTATTTT.

V is TRBV27 and J is TRBJ2-7; TRBD1 matches 9 bases. This CDR3 contains 14 residues. After removal of 4 bases from V and 1 base from J, the junction contained 2 bases not matched to a gene. Germline CDR1 is MNHEY and CDR2 is SMNVEV (reference sequence). As DNA, the CDR3 is TGTGCCAGCAGTTCGGGACAGGGATCCTACGAGCAGTACTTC. It translates to CASSSGQGSYEQYF.

The chain has TRBV7-9 and TRBJ2-7, with D possibly being TRBD1 or TRBD2 (6 bases each). Germline assignment: CDR1 SEHNR and CDR2 FQNEAQ (reference sequence). CDR3 length equals 15 residues. Between the trimmed V and J ends, which lost 5 bases and 6 bases, there was a span of 20 bases. CDR3 nucleotides: TGTGCCAGCAGCCGACTTGGCTGGGGGGCGGTCGAGCAGTACTTC. Encoded protein: CASSRLGWGAVEQYF.

J is TRBJ2-6 and V is TRBV2; tentative D call: TRBD2 (6 bases). V was pared by 4 bases and J by 1 base, with 11 bases between. Germline CDR1 is SNHLY and CDR2 is FYNNEI. The CDR3 covers 16 residues. The CDR3 nucleotides are TGTGCCAGCAGTGGCTTGGGGAGGTCTGGGGCCAACGTCCTGACTTTC. Protein sequence: CASSGLGRSGANVLTF.

This rearrangement joins TRBV30 to TRBJ2-7; D perhaps matches TRBD2 (5 bases). The CDR3 is made up of 13 amino acids. Trimming took off 1 base at V and 2 bases at J, with 9 bases between the two ends. Germline V lookup: CDR1 GTSNPN, CDR2 SVGIG (reference sequence). For the CDR3, the DNA is TGTGCCTGGAGTGCCGGGAATCCCTACGAGCAGTACTTC. Amino acids: CAWSAGNPYEQYF.

V is TRBV5-1 and J is TRBJ1-5; 7 bases map to TRBD1. The CDR3 sequence is 15 residues long. The J segment lost 2 bases and the V segment lost 3 bases, leaving 5 bases of the junction unmatched. The germline V gene encodes CDR1 SGHRS and CDR2 YFSETQ. The CDR3 sequence: CASSSTGVGNQPQHF. In nucleotides, the CDR3 is TGCGCCAGCAGCTCTACAGGGGTCGGCAATCAGCCCCAGCATTTT.

The chain links TRBV30 to TRBJ1-4; D is possibly TRBD1 (6 bases). CDR3 length equals 14 residues. V lost 3 bases to trimming and J lost 8 bases, with 16 bases between them. Per germline, CDR1 GTSNPN and CDR2 SVGIG (reference sequence). The CDR3 nucleotides are TGTGCCTGGAGCAGGGGAATGGGAGGCGAAAAACTGTTTTTT. Amino acids: CAWSRGMGGEKLFF.

The rearrangement links TRBV2 to TRBJ1-2, with D unresolved. Trimming pared 4 bases from V and 0 bases from J, leaving 9 bases between. Germline loops: CDR1 SNHLY, CDR2 FYNNEI. The CDR3 runs to 14 residues. CDR3 sequence reads: CASSARIANYGYTF. CDR3 DNA sequence: TGTGCCAGCAGTGCGAGGATAGCTAACTATGGCTACACCTTC.

This chain uses TRBV25-1 with TRBJ2-4; 8 nucleotides line up with TRBD1. The CDR3 has 14 amino acids. Unmatched junction bases numbered 9, after V lost 7 bases and J lost 7 bases. Germline CDR1 reads MGHDK; CDR2 reads SYGVNS. Here the CDR3 DNA reads TGTGCCAGCACCCCAAGGACAGGGTTTAACATTCAGTACTTC. It translates to CASTPRTGFNIQYF.

Concerning this clone: Other DNA sequences of this sample code for an identical CDR3. The chain carries TRBV11-3 and TRBJ2-7; D is tentatively TRBD1 or TRBD2 (7 bases each). Germline V lookup: CDR1 SGHNT, CDR2 YENEEA. V was trimmed by 2 bases and J by 4 bases, leaving 9 bases between them. This CDR3 is 13 amino acids long. The CDR3 DNA sequence: TGTGCCAGCAGCTTACAGGGGGGGTACGAGCAGTACTTC. It is translated as CASSLQGGYEQYF.

With respect to this clone: The same CDR3 arises from other DNA sequences in this sample as well. The V gene is TRBV5-1, the J gene TRBJ1-3; D uncertain. V was clipped by 5 bases and J by 3 bases, with 9 bases between them. The CDR3 has 13 amino acids. CDR1 and CDR2 from the germline V gene are SGHRS and YFSETQ. CDR3 in amino acids: CASRASSGNTIYF. CDR3 coding DNA: TGCGCCAGCAGAGCCTCGAGTGGAAACACCATATATTTT.

The rearrangement joins TRBV7-9 to TRBJ2-5; unclear D gene. CDR1 is SEHNR, CDR2 FQNEAQ, per germline (reference sequence). This CDR3 is 14 amino acids long. Trimming shortened V by 1 base and J by 5 bases, and 11 bases separated the two germline ends. CDR3 in DNA: TGTGCCAGCAGCTTAGTCTTCTTCGCGGAGACCCAGTACTTC. Amino acid sequence: CASSLVFFAETQYF.

The chain recombines TRBV9 with TRBJ2-6; 10 bases map to TRBD1. This CDR3 region has 17 residues. Germline V gene lookup returns CDR1 SGDLS and CDR2 YYNGEE. The ends lost 4 bases at V and 3 bases at J; junction bases unmatched: 7. CDR3 nucleotide sequence: TGTGCCAGCAGCCTAAAAGGGACAGGGGATGGGGCCAACGTCCTGACTTTC. As protein: CASSLKGTGDGANVLTF.

V is TRBV28 and J is TRBJ1-1, with D unclear. The germline gives CDR1 MDHEN, CDR2 SYDVKM. V was pared by 4 bases and J by 3 bases, with 15 bases between. This CDR3 region has 15 residues. The CDR3 DNA reads TGTGCCAGCAGTTCCCCCGGGGAGAGGGACACTGAAGCTTTCTTT. Residues: CASSSPGERDTEAFF.

The chain carries TRBV5-8 and TRBJ1-5, with D possibly being TRBD1 (6 bases). V shed 5 bases and J shed 0 bases, with 18 bases lying between them. Per germline, CDR1 SGHTS and CDR2 YDEGEE. The CDR3 is 17 residues long. CDR3 amino acids: CASRSWQGTDSNQPQHF. CDR3 coding DNA: TGTGCCAGCAGGTCATGGCAGGGGACCGATAGCAATCAGCCCCAGCATTTT.

This clone was counted a single time. The same CDR3 can be traced to other DNA sequences in this sample. The chain uses TRBV11-2 and TRBJ2-1; perhaps TRBD2 as D (6 bases). Germline V CDR1 and CDR2: SGHAT, FQNNGV. The CDR3 runs to 16 residues. Trimming pared 2 bases from V and 0 bases from J, leaving 11 bases between. The CDR3 protein is CASSLSGRSSYNEQFF. The CDR3 bases are TGTGCCAGCAGCTTATCCGGGAGAAGCTCCTACAATGAGCAGTTCTTC. The entire variable domain, with the rest obtained from reference TRBV11-2 and TRBJ2-1, is as follows: EAGVAQSPRYKIIEKRQSVAFWCNPISGHATLYWYQQILGQGPKLLIQFQNNGVVDDSQLPKDRFSAERLKGVDSTLKIQPAKLEDSAVYLCASSLSGRSSYNEQFFGPGTRLTVL.

To note about this clone: The same CDR3 can be traced to other DNA sequences in this sample. This chain links TRBV11-2 with TRBJ2-7, with D uncertain. The V gene lost 1 base and the J gene lost 4 bases, with 8 bases spanning the gap. CDR3 length: 13 residues. Germline assignment: CDR1 SGHAT and CDR2 FQNNGV. As DNA, the CDR3 is TGTGCCAGCAGCTTAGGTCAGATTTACGAGCAGTACTTC. Its protein product is CASSLGQIYEQYF.

V gene TRBV19 combines with J gene TRBJ2-3; D possibly matches TRBD1 or TRBD2 (6 bases each). Germline V gene data show CDR1 as LNHDA and CDR2 as SQIVND (reference sequence). The CDR3 length is 14 residues. V was cut by 5 bases and J by 4 bases, with 13 bases left in between. Written as DNA, the CDR3 is TGTGCCAGTAGTGGGGGGCAGGGCCCAGATACGCAGTATTTT. This gives the protein CASSGGQGPDTQYF.

This rearrangement joins TRBV6-5 to TRBJ2-7; TRBD2 matches at 13 bases. CDR1 and CDR2 from the germline V gene are MNHEY and SVGAGI. The CDR3 runs 13 residues. The ends lost 6 bases at V and 5 bases at J; junction bases unmatched: 1. The CDR3 spells CASRTSGRHEQYF. The CDR3 nucleotides read TGTGCCAGCAGGACTAGCGGGAGGCACGAGCAGTACTTC.

V is TRBV10-3 and J is TRBJ2-1; TRBD2 aligns across 10 bases. Germline V gives CDR1 ENHRY, CDR2 SYGVKD. The CDR3 spans 14 residues. V shed 5 bases, J shed 7 bases, and the junction held 5 bases outside the gene matches. CDR3 sequence reads: CAISRLAGENEQFF. Written as DNA, the CDR3 is TGTGCCATCAGTAGGCTAGCGGGAGAAAATGAGCAGTTCTTC.

This chain uses TRBV5-1 with TRBJ2-5; 9 bases align to TRBD2. CDR1 is SGHRS and CDR2 is YFSETQ in the germline V gene. The V gene end was trimmed by 1 base and the J gene end by 2 bases; junction bases not matched to a gene: 3. The CDR3 spans 15 residues. As DNA, the CDR3 is TGCGCCAGCAGCTTGTGGGCGGGAGGGCAAGAGACCCAGTACTTC. The encoded protein is CASSLWAGGQETQYF. Based on the CDR3 plus reference TRBV5-1 and TRBJ2-5, the full variable domain is KAGVTQTPRYLIKTRGQQVTLSCSPISGHRSVSWYQQTPGQGLQFLFEYFSETQRNKGNFPGRFSGRQFSNSRSEMNVSTLELGDSALYLCASSLWAGGQETQYFGPGTRLLVL.

V is TRBV9 and J is TRBJ2-1, with TRBD2 matching over 8 bases. After removal of 4 bases from V and 0 bases from J, the junction contained 9 bases not matched to a gene. The CDR3 sequence is 17 residues long. The germline gives CDR1 SGDLS, CDR2 YYNGEE. Here the CDR3 reads CASSPGVAGFSYNEQFF. The DNA of the CDR3 is TGTGCCAGCAGCCCGGGGGTAGCGGGGTTCTCCTACAATGAGCAGTTCTTC. The full variable domain, its missing parts supplied by reference TRBV9 and TRBJ2-1, is DSGVTQTPKHLITATGQRVTLRCSPRSGDLSVYWYQQSLDQGLQFLIQYYNGEERAKGNILERFSAQQFPDLHSELNLSSLELGDSALYFCASSPGVAGFSYNEQFFGPGTRLTVL.

V and J are TRBV5-4 and TRBJ2-3; D is ambiguous. V dropped 5 bases and J dropped 6 bases, with 10 bases sitting between them. The germline V gene encodes CDR1 SGHNT and CDR2 YYREEE (reference sequence). This CDR3 comprises 12 residues. The CDR3 DNA reads TGTGCCAGCAGTCTTGTCCGGGATACGCAGTATTTT. This sequence encodes CASSLVRDTQYF.

The V gene is TRBV9, the J gene TRBJ1-2, with TRBD1 matching over 10 bases. Germline lookup yields CDR1 SGDLS and CDR2 YYNGEE. The CDR3 is made up of 17 amino acids. The V and J ends lost 2 bases and 6 bases, in that order; junction bases with no gene match: 13. The CDR3 protein is CASSVRSGQGDLDGYTF. CDR3 in DNA: TGTGCCAGCAGCGTGAGGTCAGGACAGGGGGATTTAGATGGCTACACCTTC.

V gene TRBV30 combines with J gene TRBJ1-5, with TRBD1 identical over 8 bases. In germline, CDR1 is GTSNPN, CDR2 SVGIG (reference sequence). The CDR3 contains 18 residues. J gave up 0 bases and V 3 bases, and 13 bases lay outside the gene matches. The CDR3 region has the DNA TGTGCCTGGAGCCGGAACAGAGGGACAGGCTATAGCAATCAGCCCCAGCATTTT. This sequence encodes CAWSRNRGTGYSNQPQHF.

Only one count was recorded for this clone. In the same sample, other DNA sequences code for this CDR3. CDR3 sequence reads: CASSGSTDTQYF. The CDR3 DNA sequence: TGCGCCAGCTCAGGGAGCACAGATACGCAGTATTTT. The gene calls are TRBV10-1 and TRBJ2-3; tentatively, D is TRBD1 (5 bases). In germline, CDR1 is WNHNN, CDR2 SYGVQD (reference sequence). The CDR3 is 12 residues long. Trimming removed 8 bases from V and 0 bases from J, with 6 bases in between.